This TCR beta chain was captured by sequencing in a study of T cell repertoires in cytomegalovirus infection. Trimming shortened V by 5 bases and J by 4 bases, and 8 bases separated the two germline ends. This CDR3 has 13 amino acids. TCRdb reanalysed the reads using MiXCR and keeps one entry per CDR3 protein. This sample yields nearly 650,000 distinct CDR3 sequences, of which roughly 26% are seen a single time; around 7.6% belongs to the top ten. This chain joins TRBV12-3 or TRBV12-4 and TRBJ2-2; D might be TRBD1 (5 bases). The material sequenced was CD8+ T cells from PBMCs. The receptor was isolated from a human donor in good health (CMV status not recorded). Some clones in this sample may be carry-over from other donors' samples. The CDR3 nucleotides are TGTGCCAGCAGTCCAGGGTTCACCGGGGAGCTGTTTTTT. It yields the protein CASSPGFTGELFF.